Below, one TCR beta chain is given with its context. Antigen: not known. This sample is part of a study of monozygotic twins with inflammatory bowel disease. CDR1 and CDR2 (germline): SGHAT, FQNNGV. The CDR3 has 13 residues. Study observations and caveats: Differing T cell subtypes remained indistinguishable. Whereas healthy co-twins had higher TCRbeta diversity (inverse Simpson), IBD patients had lower diversity.

Each CDR3 protein gets one entry in TCRdb, which reprocessed the 5' RACE reads and gives no DNA. The sample totals 200,000 to 250,000 distinct CDR3 sequences. The specimen sequenced was blood. The receptor's source is a human donor with ulcerative colitis or Crohn's disease, or a healthy co-twin of an affected twin (not recorded which). The genes are TRBV11-2 and TRBJ1-2. CDR3 region: CASSLTSLYGYTF.